The rows below give T cell receptor beta chains drawn from one sample of a study of blood T cell repertoires in COVID-19. Here immunoSEQ multiplex PCR was the method, and the copy in TCRdb shows in-frame clones only, minus some. The repertoire consists of 15,000 or so clones, with around 74% occurring once and the leading ten covering approximately 14%. Sequencing input: peripheral blood. All receptors come from a man aged 55 to 70 with acute or convalescent COVID-19. The CDR3 runs from the conserved cysteine through the conserved F or W. The D gene is left open where the match is weak. The size of a clone is reported for some rows only, either as once, few or many, or as a class for expanded clones.

CDR3 DNA,CDR3 protein,clone size,D gene,J gene,V gene
TGCGCCAGCAGTTTGGGAGGGTTGGGGACTGAAGCTTTCTTT,CASSLGGLGTEAFF,NA,NA,TRBJ1-1,TRBV5-1
TGTGCCAGTAGCCCATTTCGACAGATCCGCGATGAGCAGTTCTTC,CASSPFRQIRDEQFF,NA,NA,TRBJ2-1,TRBV19
TGCAGCGTTGAACAGGGCGGCTATGGCTACACCTTC,CSVEQGGYGYTF,NA,NA,TRBJ1-2,TRBV29-1
TGTGCCAGCACCATCAGGTGGGACAGGGGTCAGCCCCAGCATTTT,CASTIRWDRGQPQHF,NA,TRBD1,TRBJ1-5,TRBV6-5
TGTGCCAGCAACCAGGGAAGAAACTATGGCTACACCTTC,CASNQGRNYGYTF,NA,NA,TRBJ1-2,TRBV6-5
TGTGCCAGCAGCTCCATATTGAGGGCTAGGAGCTATGGCTACACCTTC,CASSSILRARSYGYTF,few,NA,TRBJ1-2,TRBV11-2
TGTGCCAGCAGCTTAGGAACAGGGGGCCAGCCCCAGCATTTT,CASSLGTGGQPQHF,medium-sized,TRBD1,TRBJ1-5,TRBV11-2
TGTGCCTGGAGTGTACAGACAGATACGCAGTATTTT,CAWSVQTDTQYF,NA,NA,TRBJ2-3,TRBV30
TGTGCCAGCAGCCCAACCTGGACAGCCACAGATACGCAGTATTTT,CASSPTWTATDTQYF,NA,NA,TRBJ2-3,TRBV6-5
TGTGCCAGTAGTTTTGCGGGCCCTAGCTCCTACAATGAGCAGTTCTTC,CASSFAGPSSYNEQFF,NA,NA,TRBJ2-1,TRBV19
TGTGCCAGCACAGGGAAAGGGGGCTATAATTCACCCCTCCACTTT,CASTGKGGYNSPLHF,NA,NA,TRBJ1-6,TRBV2
TGTGCCACCAGCAGACCGGGACAGGGGCCAAATGGCTACACCTTC,CATSRPGQGPNGYTF,NA,TRBD1,TRBJ1-2,TRBV15
TGTGCCAGCATTCTTGGCGGCGAGCAGTTCTTC,CASILGGEQFF,NA,NA,TRBJ2-1,TRBV2
TGCGCCAGCAGCCAACAGCCTGGGACAAACAATGAGCAGTTCTTC,CASSQQPGTNNEQFF,NA,NA,TRBJ2-1,TRBV4-3
TGCGCCAGCAGCACGGGACAGAACTCTGGAAACACCATATATTTT,CASSTGQNSGNTIYF,NA,TRBD1,TRBJ1-3,TRBV5-1
TGTGCCTGGAGTGGGGCAAATCAGCCCCAGCATTTT,CAWSGANQPQHF,NA,NA,TRBJ1-5,TRBV30
TGTGCCAGCAGCCAAGACCATTTAGCTTTCTTT,CASSQDHLAFF,NA,NA,TRBJ1-1,TRBV3-1/TRBV3-2
TGTGCCAGCAGCCCCATCGGAACTAGCGGAGCGGGGGGTGAGCAGTTCTTC,CASSPIGTSGAGGEQFF,NA,TRBD2,TRBJ2-1,TRBV7-8
TGTGCCAGCAGCTTTGACAGCAGGAACACTGAAGCTTTCTTT,CASSFDSRNTEAFF,few,NA,TRBJ1-1,TRBV7-2
TGTGCCAGTAGTTCCGACAGGGCCCTGAGGAAACTGTTTTTT,CASSSDRALRKLFF,NA,TRBD1,TRBJ1-4,TRBV19
TGTGCCAGCAGCCTCCAGGGGGCTCGGAACTATGGCTACACCTTC,CASSLQGARNYGYTF,NA,TRBD1,TRBJ1-2,TRBV11-2
TGTGCCAGCAGCCCGGGACAGGGGGCGCGAGAAAAACTGTTTTTT,CASSPGQGAREKLFF,NA,TRBD1,TRBJ1-4,TRBV7-9
TGCGCCAGCAGCTTGGCGTCGGTAGCGGGAGGGTACGATACGCAGTATTTT,CASSLASVAGGYDTQYF,NA,TRBD2,TRBJ2-3,TRBV5-1
TGTGCCAGCAGCCGAGACACCGGGGAGCTGTTTTTT,CASSRDTGELFF,NA,NA,TRBJ2-2,TRBV7-3
TGTGCCAGCAGCTTGGCCAGTCCTCCCTACGAGCAGTACTTC,CASSLASPPYEQYF,NA,NA,TRBJ2-7,TRBV5-4
TGTGCCAGCAGCGTAGCTACCGGGTCCTCCTACGAGCAGTACTTC,CASSVATGSSYEQYF,NA,NA,TRBJ2-7,TRBV9
TGTGCCAGCAGCGCGACAGGGGGCGGCAATCAGCCCCAGCATTTT,CASSATGGGNQPQHF,NA,TRBD1,TRBJ1-5,TRBV7-8
TGTGCCAGCAGCATGAAGGACAGGGTTGCCTCCTACGAGCAGTACTTC,CASSMKDRVASYEQYF,few,TRBD1,TRBJ2-7,TRBV13
TGTGCCACCAGCAGAGATCCGTGGACTAGCCTGGGGGATGAGCAGTTCTTC,CATSRDPWTSLGDEQFF,NA,TRBD2,TRBJ2-1,TRBV15
TGCGCCAGCAGCCAGTACTCAATCGGACTAGCGGGAGTAGGAGAGACCCAGTACTTC,CASSQYSIGLAGVGETQYF,NA,TRBD2,TRBJ2-5,TRBV4-3
TGCGCCAGCAGCCCCCTGGGGGGAAGCGGCTACACCTTC,CASSPLGGSGYTF,NA,NA,TRBJ1-2,TRBV5-1
TGCGCCAGCAGCCAATCATCCACGGGGAATCAGCCCCAGCATTTT,CASSQSSTGNQPQHF,NA,NA,TRBJ1-5,TRBV4-1
TGCGCCAGCAGCCAAGCCTTACAGGGTCAGCCCCAGCATTTT,CASSQALQGQPQHF,NA,NA,TRBJ1-5,TRBV4-3
TGTGCCAGCAGCGGGAGGGGAAAGAACACCGGGGAGCTGTTTTTT,CASSGRGKNTGELFF,NA,NA,TRBJ2-2,TRBV9
TGTGCCAGCAGCCCGTTAGAACTGTCATATGGCTACACCTTC,CASSPLELSYGYTF,NA,NA,TRBJ1-2,TRBV7-9
TGTGCCAGCAGCGTAGTAGCTAGCGGGGGGTACCCTTCCTTTGAGCAGTTCTTC,CASSVVASGGYPSFEQFF,NA,TRBD2,TRBJ2-1,TRBV9
TGTGCCAGCACTTTTCGAGTTGCGGGGGCCGCAACTAATGAAAAACTGTTTTTT,CASTFRVAGAATNEKLFF,NA,NA,TRBJ1-4,TRBV7-6
TGTGCCAGCAGCTGGGGCCAGAACACTGAAGCTTTCTTT,CASSWGQNTEAFF,NA,NA,TRBJ1-1,TRBV5-5
TGTGCCAGCAGGGGGGACAGGGAGAACACTGAAGCTTTCTTT,CASRGDRENTEAFF,few,TRBD1,TRBJ1-1,TRBV2
TGTGCCAGCACCCTAGGGGAATGGACTGAAGCTTTCTTT,CASTLGEWTEAFF,NA,NA,TRBJ1-1,TRBV7-9
TGTGCCAGCAGCTTGGCCGGGACAGACCAAGAGACCCAGTACTTC,CASSLAGTDQETQYF,NA,TRBD1,TRBJ2-5,TRBV5-4
TGTGCCAGCAGCTTTCCTGGACGGGGCTACGAGCAGTACTTC,CASSFPGRGYEQYF,once,NA,TRBJ2-7,TRBV7-2
TGTGCCAGCAGTTACGTGGGACAGGGGTCCACTCGCTACACCTTC,CASSYVGQGSTRYTF,NA,TRBD1,TRBJ1-2,TRBV6-6
TGTGCCAGCAGCGGAATGGGACACCCTAATTCACCCCTCCACTTT,CASSGMGHPNSPLHF,NA,NA,TRBJ1-6,TRBV9
TGTGCCAGCAGCCAAGCGCGGACAGGGGGCGTCCAGACCCAGTACTTC,CASSQARTGGVQTQYF,NA,TRBD1,TRBJ2-5,TRBV3-1/TRBV3-2
TGTGCCAGCGGGACAGGGTCGCCTTACGGCTACACCTTC,CASGTGSPYGYTF,medium-sized,TRBD1,TRBJ1-2,TRBV6-6
TGTGCCAGCAGTCGCCTGCGAGGAGGGAGGCAAGAGACCCAGTACTTC,CASSRLRGGRQETQYF,NA,NA,TRBJ2-5,TRBV27
TGTGCCAGCAGTGGGGCCACAGCGAACACTGAAGCTTTCTTT,CASSGATANTEAFF,NA,NA,TRBJ1-1,TRBV2